This T cell receptor (beta chain) was documented in a study of T cells in tuberculosis. Whole-study context: T cells were selected with CD1B tetramers loaded with glucose monomycolate. In South Africa, adults with active tuberculosis were compared with IGRA-negative and latently infected IGRA-positive adolescents. Points from the study as a whole: Shorter CDR3-alpha in active tuberculosis partly drove smaller distances.

This CDR3 has 12 amino acids. Germline V gene sequence: CDR1 SGHTA, CDR2 FQGNSA. V shed 0 bases and J shed 6 bases, with 6 bases lying between them. About this clone itself: Its cognate antigen is unknown.

Some clones are missing from TCRdb's copy, which holds only in-frame ones; the method was immunoSEQ multiplex PCR. Among some 30,000 clones listed, under 95% were seen once. At study entry, adolescents had tuberculin skin tests and IGRA screening. The chain is built from TRBV7-2 and TRBJ2-7; no definite D call. The receptor was isolated from a donor between 10 and 35 years old with latent tuberculosis or without tuberculosis infection. Some clones in this sample may be carry-over from other donors' samples. Sequenced sample: PBMCs. The CDR3 loop reads CASSLAVGEQYF. In DNA, the CDR3 is TGTGCCAGCAGCTTAGCGGTCGGCGAGCAGTACTTC.